A selection of T cell receptor beta chains follows, all from one sample in a study of shared clonotypes between healthy human individuals. Method: immunoSEQ multiplex PCR; TCRdb's copy keeps in-frame clones and lacks some. The sample lists 2.3 million or so clones; over 90% were seen once. The sample comprised naive CD4+ T cells from PBMCs. Receptor source: a man between 18 and 35 years old in good health. Some clones in this sample may be carry-over from other donors' samples. The CDR3 runs from the conserved cysteine through the conserved F or W. A D gene is named only where the DNA matches it firmly. The size entry is marked missing in some rows and otherwise reads once, few, many or a size class.

abundance	j_gene	d_gene	v_gene	CDR3aa	CDR3nt
.	TRBJ1-2	.	TRBV6-5	CASSYSRDGGRGYTF	TGTGCCAGCAGTTACTCAAGGGACGGTGGGCGAGGCTACACCTTC
.	TRBJ2-5	TRBD1	TRBV5-1	CASSPAGGAGVETQYF	TGCGCCAGCAGTCCCGCAGGGGGCGCTGGGGTCGAGACCCAGTACTTC
.	TRBJ1-3	.	TRBV9	CASSVVGVAGNTIYF	TGTGCCAGCAGCGTAGTGGGGGTCGCTGGAAACACCATATATTTT
.	TRBJ2-5	.	TRBV5-4	CASSAGSREETQYF	TGTGCCAGCAGCGCGGGGTCTAGGGAAGAGACCCAGTACTTC
.	TRBJ2-2	.	TRBV7-2	CASSLETRTGELFF	TGTGCCAGCAGCTTAGAGACCCGTACCGGGGAGCTGTTTTTT
.	TRBJ2-3	TRBD2	TRBV9	CASSVGLAGTDTQYF	TGTGCCAGCAGCGTAGGACTAGCTGGGACAGATACGCAGTATTTT
.	TRBJ2-2	.	TRBV19	CASSHDPNHHTGELFF	TGTGCCAGTAGTCACGACCCCAACCATCACACCGGGGAGCTGTTTTTT
.	TRBJ2-3	.	TRBV5-1	CASTPPVGRTDTQYF	TGCGCCAGCACCCCCCCCGTGGGGCGCACAGATACGCAGTATTTT
once	TRBJ1-1	.	TRBV5-1	CASSPLGPDTEAFF	TGCGCCAGCAGCCCCCTGGGCCCAGACACTGAAGCTTTCTTT
.	TRBJ2-5	TRBD1	TRBV28	CASSSGTAQETQYF	TGTGCCAGCAGTTCCGGGACAGCGCAAGAGACCCAGTACTTC
once	TRBJ1-1	TRBD1	TRBV6-1	CASRADRGRQGFF	TGTGCCAGCAGAGCGGACAGGGGGCGACAGGGTTTCTTT
.	TRBJ2-7	.	TRBV18	CASSPAVTSYEQYF	TGTGCCAGCTCTCCGGCAGTGACCTCCTACGAGCAGTACTTC
.	TRBJ2-3	.	TRBV9	CASSVGGWSTDTQYF	TGTGCCAGCAGCGTCGGCGGGTGGAGCACAGATACGCAGTATTTT
.	TRBJ2-1	.	TRBV10-3	CAISAGLREQFF	TGTGCCATCAGCGCCGGGCTTCGAGAGCAGTTCTTC
.	TRBJ2-1	.	TRBV28	CATDERNYNEQFF	TGTGCCACCGATGAAAGAAACTACAATGAGCAGTTCTTC
.	TRBJ2-2	.	TRBV18	CDGLWGFARGAGELFF	TGTGACGGACTATGGGGTTTTGCCAGGGGGGCCGGGGAGCTGTTTTTT
.	TRBJ2-7	TRBD2	TRBV6-5	CASSFSPLAGVNEQYF	TGTGCCAGCAGTTTTTCCCCACTAGCGGGAGTCAACGAGCAGTACTTC
.	TRBJ2-7	.	TRBV30	CAWKRAAYEQYF	TGTGCCTGGAAAAGGGCAGCCTACGAGCAGTACTTC
.	TRBJ2-3	.	TRBV9	CASSERGGQASTDTQYF	TGTGCCAGCAGCGAGCGGGGAGGACAGGCTAGCACAGATACGCAGTATTTT
.	TRBJ1-4	.	TRBV5-1	CASSLLGSENEKLFF	TGCGCCAGCAGCTTGCTGGGGAGCGAGAATGAAAAACTGTTTTTT
.	TRBJ1-1	.	TRBV5-3	CARSFPVGGDEAFF	TGTGCCAGAAGCTTCCCAGTGGGAGGAGATGAAGCTTTCTTT
once	TRBJ2-7	.	TRBV19	CASSIAWRASSYEQYF	TGTGCCAGTAGTATAGCCTGGAGAGCTAGCTCCTACGAGCAGTACTTC